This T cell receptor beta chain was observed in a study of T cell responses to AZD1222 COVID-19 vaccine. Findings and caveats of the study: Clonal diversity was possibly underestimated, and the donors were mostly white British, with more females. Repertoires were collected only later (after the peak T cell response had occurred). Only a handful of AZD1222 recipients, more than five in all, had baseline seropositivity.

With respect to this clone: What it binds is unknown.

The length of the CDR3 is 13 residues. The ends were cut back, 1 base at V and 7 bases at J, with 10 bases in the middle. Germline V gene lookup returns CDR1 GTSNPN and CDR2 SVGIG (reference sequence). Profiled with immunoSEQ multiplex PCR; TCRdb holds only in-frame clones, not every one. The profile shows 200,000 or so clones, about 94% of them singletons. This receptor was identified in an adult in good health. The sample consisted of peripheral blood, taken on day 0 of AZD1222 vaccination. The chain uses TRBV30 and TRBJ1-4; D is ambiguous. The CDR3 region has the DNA TGTGCCTGGAGTGATGGTTGGGGTGAAAAACTGTTTTTT. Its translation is CAWSDGWGEKLFF.